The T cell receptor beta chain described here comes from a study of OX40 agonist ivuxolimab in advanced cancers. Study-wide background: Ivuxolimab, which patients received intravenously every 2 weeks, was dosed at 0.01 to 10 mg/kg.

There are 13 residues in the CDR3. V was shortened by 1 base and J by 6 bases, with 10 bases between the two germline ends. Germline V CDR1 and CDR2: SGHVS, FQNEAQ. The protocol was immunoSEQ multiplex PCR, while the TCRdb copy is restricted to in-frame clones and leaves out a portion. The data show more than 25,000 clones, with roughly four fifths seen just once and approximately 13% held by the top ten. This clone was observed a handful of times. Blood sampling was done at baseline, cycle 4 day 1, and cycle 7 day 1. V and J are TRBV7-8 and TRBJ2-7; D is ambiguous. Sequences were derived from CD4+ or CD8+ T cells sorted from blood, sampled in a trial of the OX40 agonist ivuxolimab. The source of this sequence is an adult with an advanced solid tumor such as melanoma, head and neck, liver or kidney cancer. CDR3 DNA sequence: TGTGCCAGCAGCTTAGGGGCTCGACGCGAGCAGTACTTC. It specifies CASSLGARREQYF.